This T cell receptor (beta chain) is drawn from a study of OX40 agonist ivuxolimab in advanced cancers. Across the whole study: Eligibility admitted prior anti-PD-1, anti-PD-L1 or anti-CTLA-4 therapy; 35% to 40% had some.

Generated by immunoSEQ multiplex PCR, the TCRdb table keeps only in-frame clones and is missing some. The sample records about 81,000 clones, 84% being singletons. Blood sampling took place at baseline, cycle 4 day 1, and cycle 7 day 1. The CDR3 extends over 14 amino acids. Trimming took 6 bases from V and 6 from J; bases not matched to a gene: 5. Germline CDR1 reads SNHLY; CDR2 reads FYNNEI. This chain connects TRBV2 to TRBJ2-4; TRBD2 agrees at 10 bases. The sequenced sample was CD4+ or CD8+ T cells sorted from blood, obtained in a trial of the OX40 agonist ivuxolimab. This receptor was identified in an adult with an advanced solid tumor such as melanoma, head and neck, liver or kidney cancer. DNA for the CDR3: TGTGCCAGCAGATCTAGCGGGAGAGGAAACATTCAGTACTTC. Amino acid sequence: CASRSSGRGNIQYF.